This TCR beta chain was captured in a study of T cells in localized non-small cell lung cancer (dated by TCRdb to the early 2020s). In terms of the full investigation: Comparing tumors with uninvolved tumor-adjacent lungs, the study looked at the T cell repertoires of approximately 240 patients with early-stage NSCLC. The cohort consisted of a few hundred treatment-naive NSCLC patients whose localized lung tumors had been resected. Of the NSCLC patients, roughly 130 were male and approximately 99 were female, and the mean age was roughly 61 years.

From the germline V gene, CDR1 is SGHTA and CDR2 is FQGNSA. The CDR3 starts with the cysteine, ends with the phenylalanine, and has 16 residues. Of the read, only the CDR3 DNA is kept; its 48 bases are in frame from base 1. Cut back by 5 bases and 4 bases, the V and J ends lie 17 bases apart. At diagnosis, tumor, uninvolved tumor-adjacent lung and peripheral blood were collected and then preserved as a mix of FFPE and fresh-frozen material. For TCR repertoire profiling, the blood samples were analyzed as peripheral blood mononuclear cells. Concerning this clone: It lacks a known antigen. Base qualities are missing; no much larger clone stands one base away.

Results the study describes overall, beyond this receptor: Longer overall survival was associated with higher blood T cell density, whereas shorter survival was associated with higher adjacent-lung clonality. Multi-region tumor sequencing was not performed, so intratumor heterogeneity could not be excluded. A median of approximately 62 of the top 100 tumor clones turned up in the paired uninvolved adjacent lung, and 25 to 35 of those clones also ranked among the top 100 of that same adjacent lung. Because the study design was exploratory, TCR variables were selected using unadjusted p-values without false-discovery rate correction. Uninvolved tumor-adjacent lung showed the highest T cell clonality, higher than tumor, which suggests more focused antigenic responses in the uninvolved tumor-adjacent lung.

The immunoSEQ Assay was used to sequence TCR beta CDR3 regions from DNA. Processing in the source paper ran as follows. To compute T cell density, TCR beta template counts were normalized to usable DNA, which was estimated by amplifying housekeeping genes. Richness was estimated using the preseqR package, with extrapolation to 400,000 templates for PBMC samples and to 120,000 templates for tissue samples. Clonality was defined by subtracting Pielou's evenness from one. Differential abundance testing on productive amino-acid clonotypes, with a minimum total count of 5 and an alpha of 0.1, was used to identify tissue-enriched TCRs. Repertoire overlap between compartments was quantified with the Jaccard Index and Morisita Overlap Index. GLIPH clustered TCR beta CDR3s with public tetramer-defined viral CDR3s; viral motifs required at least three viral sequences plus V-gene enrichment. The table comes from immuneACCESS by way of TCRdb, which keeps in-frame sequences with V and J called. Part of the clones is missing from these tables; in studies checked, under half for an unresolved V gene and the rest for unknown reasons. Clonal size and the V and J genes are those of that table, whereas D and trimming came from the DNA. Counted in this sample were about 33,000 clones; about 78% of them appeared once. Of the sample, about 35% is held by the ten largest clones.

The source was peripheral blood, collected before any cancer treatment. The V gene is TRBV7-2 and the J gene is TRBJ1-4; D gene: possibly TRBD1, on 5 matching bases. This clonotype was obtained from a male donor at least 60 years old with stage II squamous cell lung carcinoma. For the CDR3, the sequence is CASSPKWGTGNEKLFF. The base sequence is TGTGCCAGCAGCCCGAAGTGGGGCACTGGTAATGAAAAACTGTTTTTT.